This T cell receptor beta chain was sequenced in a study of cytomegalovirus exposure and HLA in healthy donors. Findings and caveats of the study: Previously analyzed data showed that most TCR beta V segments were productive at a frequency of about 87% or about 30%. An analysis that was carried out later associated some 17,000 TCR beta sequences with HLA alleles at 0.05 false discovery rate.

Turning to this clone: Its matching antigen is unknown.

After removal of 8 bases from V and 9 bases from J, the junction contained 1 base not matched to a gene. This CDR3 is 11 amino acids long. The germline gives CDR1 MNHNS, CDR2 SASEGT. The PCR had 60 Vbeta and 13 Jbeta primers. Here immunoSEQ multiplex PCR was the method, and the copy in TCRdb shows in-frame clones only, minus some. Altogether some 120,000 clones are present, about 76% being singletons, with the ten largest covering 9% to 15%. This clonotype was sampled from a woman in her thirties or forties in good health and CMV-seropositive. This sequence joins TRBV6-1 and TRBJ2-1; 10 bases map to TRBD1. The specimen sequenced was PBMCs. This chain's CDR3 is CASDRGLEQFF. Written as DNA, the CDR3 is TGTGCCAGCGACAGGGGGCTTGAGCAGTTCTTC.